This T cell receptor (beta chain) was retrieved from a study of blood T cell repertoires in COVID-19. The overall study: Acute and convalescent COVID-19 specimens originated in the United States, Italy and Spain. In each case, the material was cDNA or gDNA derived from T cells, B-cell-depleted T cells, or PBMCs.

V shed 1 base and J shed 3 bases, with 9 bases lying between them. Germline CDR1 reads SGHDN; CDR2 reads FVKESK. The CDR3 sequence is 15 residues long. Authors' methods: The assay estimated nucleated cells by amplifying reference gene primers. Sequenced by immunoSEQ multiplex PCR; TCRdb stores in-frame clones only, minus some. The V and J calls and clone size come from that table; D and trimming were worked out from the DNA. The sample includes fewer than 25,000 clones, 87% of them seen just once. This clone was counted a few times. The chain couples TRBV14 to TRBJ2-2, with D unresolved. This clonotype was sampled from a human donor with active COVID-19. The donor label of this sample is uncertain. Sample: peripheral blood. The DNA for the CDR3 is TGTGCCAGCAGCCAAGTAGGCGGCTACACCGGGGAGCTGTTTTTT. As protein: CASSQVGGYTGELFF.